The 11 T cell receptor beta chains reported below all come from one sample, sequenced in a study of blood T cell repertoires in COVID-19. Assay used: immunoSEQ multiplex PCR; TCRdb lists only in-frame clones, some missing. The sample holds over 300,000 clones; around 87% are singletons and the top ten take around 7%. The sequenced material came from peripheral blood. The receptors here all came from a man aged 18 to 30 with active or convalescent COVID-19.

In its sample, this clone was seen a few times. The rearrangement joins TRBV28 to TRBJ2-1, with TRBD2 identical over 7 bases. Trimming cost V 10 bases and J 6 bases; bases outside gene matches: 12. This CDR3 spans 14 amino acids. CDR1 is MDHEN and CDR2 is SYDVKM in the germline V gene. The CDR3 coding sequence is TGTGCCAACACAATGGACGGGGGGATCAATGAGCAGTTCTTC. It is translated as CANTMDGGINEQFF.

The chain's CDR3 is CASSSRQDTATEAFF. In nucleotides, the CDR3 is TGTGCCAGCAGCAGCAGACAGGACACGGCCACTGAAGCTTTCTTT. This chain links TRBV9 with TRBJ1-1, with D maybe TRBD1 (6 bases). Germline loops: CDR1 SGDLS, CDR2 YYNGEE. CDR3 length: 15 amino acids. V shed 4 bases and J shed 4 bases, with 17 bases lying between them.

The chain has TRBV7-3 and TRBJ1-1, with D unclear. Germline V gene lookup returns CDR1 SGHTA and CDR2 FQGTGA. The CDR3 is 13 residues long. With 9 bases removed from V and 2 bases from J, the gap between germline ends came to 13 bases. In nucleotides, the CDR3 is TGTGCCAGTAGGGCAGGACTTAACACTGAAGCTTTCTTT. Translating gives CASRAGLNTEAFF.

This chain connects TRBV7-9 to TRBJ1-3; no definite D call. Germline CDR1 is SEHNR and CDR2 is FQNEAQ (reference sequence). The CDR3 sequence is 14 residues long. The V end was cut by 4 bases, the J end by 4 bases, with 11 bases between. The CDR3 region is CASSSRGYGNTIYF. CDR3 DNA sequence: TGTGCCAGCAGCTCCCGGGGTTACGGAAACACCATATATTTT.

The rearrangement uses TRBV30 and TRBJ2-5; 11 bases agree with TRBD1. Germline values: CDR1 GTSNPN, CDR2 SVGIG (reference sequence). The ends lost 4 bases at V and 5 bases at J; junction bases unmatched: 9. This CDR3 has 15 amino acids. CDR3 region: CAWTIRDRGLETQYF. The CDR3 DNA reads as TGTGCCTGGACCATCCGGGACAGGGGGTTGGAGACCCAGTACTTC.

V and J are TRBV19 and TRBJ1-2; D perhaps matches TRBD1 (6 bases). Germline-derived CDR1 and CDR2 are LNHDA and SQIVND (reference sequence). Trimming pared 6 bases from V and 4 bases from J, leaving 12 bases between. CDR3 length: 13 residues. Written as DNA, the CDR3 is TGTGCCAGTAGAACACAGGGCCTCTATGGCTACACCTTC. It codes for CASRTQGLYGYTF.

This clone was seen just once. The chain's CDR3 is CASSFGQRSATNEKLFF. The DNA for the CDR3 is TGTGCCAGCAGCTTCGGACAGCGAAGCGCAACTAATGAAAAACTGTTTTTT. This sequence joins TRBV11-2 and TRBJ1-4; a possible D gene is TRBD1 (6 bases). Trimming took off 3 bases at V and 0 bases at J, with 14 bases between the two ends. Germline-derived CDR1 and CDR2 are SGHAT and FQNNGV. The CDR3 is 17 amino acids.

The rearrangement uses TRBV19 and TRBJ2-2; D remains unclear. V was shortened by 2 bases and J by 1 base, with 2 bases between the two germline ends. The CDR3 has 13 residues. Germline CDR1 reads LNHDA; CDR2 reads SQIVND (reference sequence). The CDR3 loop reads CASSIQNTGELFF. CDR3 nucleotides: TGTGCCAGTAGTATACAGAACACCGGGGAGCTGTTTTTT.

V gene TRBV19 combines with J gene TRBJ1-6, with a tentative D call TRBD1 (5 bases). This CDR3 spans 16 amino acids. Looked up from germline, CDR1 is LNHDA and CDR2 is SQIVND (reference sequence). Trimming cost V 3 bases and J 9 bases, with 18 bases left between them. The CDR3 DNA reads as TGTGCCAGTAGTATGTACCAGGGTCAAGCCGGTTCACCCCTCCACTTT. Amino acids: CASSMYQGQAGSPLHF. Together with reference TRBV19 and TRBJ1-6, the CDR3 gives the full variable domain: DGGITQSPKYLFRKEGQNVTLSCEQNLNHDAMYWYRQDPGQGLRLIYYSQIVNDFQKGDIAEGYSVSREKKESFPLTVTSAQKNPTAFYLCASSMYQGQAGSPLHFGNGTRLTVT.

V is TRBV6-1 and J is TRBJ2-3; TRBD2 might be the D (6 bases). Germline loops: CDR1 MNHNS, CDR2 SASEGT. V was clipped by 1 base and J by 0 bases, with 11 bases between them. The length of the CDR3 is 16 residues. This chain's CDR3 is CASSEVGGVSTDTQYF. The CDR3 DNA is TGTGCCAGCAGTGAAGTTGGAGGGGTAAGCACAGATACGCAGTATTTT.

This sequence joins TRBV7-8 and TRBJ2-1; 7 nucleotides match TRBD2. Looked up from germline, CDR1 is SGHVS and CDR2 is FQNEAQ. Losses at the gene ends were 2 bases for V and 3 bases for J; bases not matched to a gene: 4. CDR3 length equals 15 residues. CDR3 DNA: TGTGCCAGCAGCTTAAGCGGGGTTGTCTACAATGAGCAGTTCTTC. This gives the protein CASSLSGVVYNEQFF.